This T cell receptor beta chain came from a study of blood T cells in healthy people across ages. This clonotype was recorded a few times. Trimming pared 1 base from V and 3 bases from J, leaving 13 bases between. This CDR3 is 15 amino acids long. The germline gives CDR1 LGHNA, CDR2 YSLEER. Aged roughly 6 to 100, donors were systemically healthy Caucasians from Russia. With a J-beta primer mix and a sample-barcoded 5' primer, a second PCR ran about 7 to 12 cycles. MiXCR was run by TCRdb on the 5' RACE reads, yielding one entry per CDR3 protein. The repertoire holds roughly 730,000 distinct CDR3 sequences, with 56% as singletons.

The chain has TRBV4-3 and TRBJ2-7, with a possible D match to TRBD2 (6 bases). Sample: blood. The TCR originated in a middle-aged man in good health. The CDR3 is CASSQAVAGIYEQYF. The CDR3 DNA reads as TGCGCCAGCAGCCAAGCGGTGGCGGGAATCTACGAGCAGTACTTC.